The 25 T cell receptor beta chains in this list originate from one sample, sequenced in a study of Ad26.COV2.S vaccination and SARS-CoV-2 variants. Data came from immunoSEQ multiplex PCR; TCRdb stores just in-frame clones and leaves some out. The data show 400,000 to 450,000 clones, over 75% seen once. Treatment of the sample: some 20 received Ad26.COV2.S at low or high dose, single or two shots; several received placebo; per-sample allocation not given. Samples came from day 63 after the first vaccine or placebo injection. The sequences come from peripheral blood, collected in a trial of Ad26.COV2.S vaccine versus placebo. Every receptor here comes from a person aged 18-60 years who received the Ad26.COV2.S COVID-19 vaccine or a placebo.

CDR3 sequence (DNA): TGTGCCAGCAGCTTATATGGTGAGATCTACGAGCAGTACTTC. This encodes CASSLYGEIYEQYF. The chain uses TRBV7-2 and TRBJ2-7, with D unclear. This CDR3 spans 14 amino acids. The V and J ends lost 2 bases and 3 bases respectively, with 11 bases between them. CDR1 is SGHTA, CDR2 FQGNSA, per germline. Variable domain in full (rest from reference TRBV7-2 and TRBJ2-7): GAGVSQSPSNKVTEKGKDVELRCDPISGHTALYWYRQSLGQGLEFLIYFQGNSAPDKSGLPSDRFSAERTGGSVSTLTIQRTQQEDSAVYLCASSLYGEIYEQYFGPGTRLTVT.

On this clone itself: Germline and junction disagree at one end, which may indicate a read error. This chain links TRBV7-6 with TRBJ2-2; TRBD1 matches 8 bases. Germline V gene sequence: CDR1 SGHVS, CDR2 FNYEAQ. The CDR3 length is 18 residues. As DNA, the CDR3 is TGTGCCAGCAGCTTAGGGGCCGACAGGGGAAAATACACCTGGGAGCTGTTTTTT. Protein sequence: CASSLGADRGKYTWELFF.

V usage is TRBV7-9 and J usage is TRBJ2-1; 8 bases align to TRBD2. The CDR3 has 16 residues. Unmatched junction bases numbered 10, after V lost 4 bases and J lost 5 bases. CDR1 and CDR2 (germline): SEHNR, FQNEAQ (reference sequence). The CDR3 loop is CASSSSVREGNNEQFF. The CDR3, as DNA: TGTGCCAGCAGCTCGTCTGTTCGGGAGGGCAACAATGAGCAGTTCTTC.

The chain recombines TRBV6-5 with TRBJ2-4; no firm D call. This CDR3 has 13 amino acids. Germline V CDR1 and CDR2: MNHEY, SVGAGI. The V and J ends lost 8 bases and 6 bases respectively, with 14 bases between them. The CDR3, as DNA: TGTGCCAGCTCCTCCGGACGGAGAAACATTCAGTACTTC. This translates into CASSSGRRNIQYF.

This clone is a singleton in its sample. The V call is TRBV19, the J call TRBJ1-1; 7 positions match TRBD1. This CDR3 comprises 15 residues. Trimming cost V 8 bases and J 0 bases; bases outside gene matches: 9. Germline V gene sequence: CDR1 LNHDA, CDR2 SQIVND (reference sequence). The DNA for the CDR3 is TGTGCCAGTGGGGCTTTGGGACAGCTGAACACTGAAGCTTTCTTT. Translated: CASGALGQLNTEAFF. Full variable domain (rest looked up from reference TRBV19 and TRBJ1-1): DGGITQSPKYLFRKEGQNVTLSCEQNLNHDAMYWYRQDPGQGLRLIYYSQIVNDFQKGDIAEGYSVSREKKESFPLTVTSAQKNPTAFYLCASGALGQLNTEAFFGQGTRLTVV.

This clone has a single count. This chain uses TRBV7-9 with TRBJ1-2; weak D call: TRBD1 (5 bases). Germline V gene data show CDR1 as SEHNR and CDR2 as FQNEAQ (reference sequence). The V end lost 1 base, the J end lost 3 bases, and 9 bases lay between the germline ends. CDR3 size: 14 residues. The CDR3 bases are TGTGCCAGCAGCTTAGACAGGCTCCACTATGGCTACACCTTC. It specifies CASSLDRLHYGYTF.

This chain uses TRBV6-5 with TRBJ2-5; possible D gene TRBD1, 6 bases. This CDR3 has 15 amino acids. V was trimmed by 2 bases and J by 2 bases, leaving 12 bases between them. Germline CDR1 and CDR2: MNHEY and SVGAGI. CDR3 amino acids: CASSYLGQTQETQYF. The CDR3 DNA sequence: TGTGCCAGCAGTTACCTAGGACAGACTCAAGAGACCCAGTACTTC.

The rearrangement joins TRBV6-2 or TRBV6-3 to TRBJ2-3; TRBD2 might be the D (6 bases). The CDR3 sequence is 12 residues long. The V end was cut by 6 bases, the J end by 6 bases, with 10 bases between. Germline V gene lookup returns CDR1 MNHEY and CDR2 SVGEGT. The CDR3 protein is CASSLGGDTQYF. DNA of the CDR3: TGTGCCAGCAGCCTCGGAGGGGATACGCAGTATTTT.

The rearrangement joins TRBV19 to TRBJ2-2; D unresolved. The V end lost 5 bases, the J end lost 3 bases, and 4 bases lay between the germline ends. This CDR3 spans 12 amino acids. The germline gives CDR1 LNHDA, CDR2 SQIVND (reference sequence). The CDR3 sequence: CASSADTGELFF. CDR3 coding DNA: TGTGCCAGTAGTGCGGACACCGGGGAGCTGTTTTTT.

The chain links TRBV5-3 to TRBJ1-5, with 11 nucleotides matching TRBD1. TRBV5-3 falls under the ORF class, with uncertain function. The CDR3 contains 16 residues. With V trimmed by 4 bases and J by 2 bases, 5 bases remained unmatched. CDR3 residues: CARSPRTGGGNQPQHF. Here the CDR3 DNA reads TGTGCCAGAAGCCCTAGGACAGGGGGCGGCAATCAGCCCCAGCATTTT.

A few counts support this clone. The chain couples TRBV10-1 to TRBJ1-3; D is possibly TRBD1 (5 bases). Germline V CDR1 and CDR2: WNHNN, SYGVQD (reference sequence). The CDR3 contains 15 residues. V lost 0 bases and J 0 bases, leaving 6 bases between the germline ends. CDR3 protein: CASSESGGSGNTIYF. CDR3 coding DNA: TGCGCCAGCAGTGAGTCGGGGGGCTCTGGAAACACCATATATTTT.

This sequence joins TRBV28 and TRBJ2-2; D possibly corresponds to TRBD2 (5 bases). V lost 10 bases, J lost 1 base, and 16 bases lay in between. Germline V gives CDR1 MDHEN, CDR2 SYDVKM. This CDR3 is 15 amino acids long. The chain's CDR3 is CATKEDVRNTGELFF. CDR3 nucleotides: TGTGCCACCAAGGAGGACGTAAGGAACACCGGGGAGCTGTTTTTT.

CDR3 sequence (DNA): TGTGCCAGTAGTAAGGACAGGGTTAACTATGGCTACACCTTC. This encodes CASSKDRVNYGYTF. V usage is TRBV19 and J usage is TRBJ1-2, with 8 bases fitting TRBD1. CDR3 length: 14 amino acids. V lost 4 bases to trimming and J lost 1 base; unmatched junction nucleotides: 2. The V gene's germline CDR1 is LNHDA and CDR2 SQIVND (reference sequence). Filled out from reference TRBV19 and TRBJ1-2, the complete variable domain reads DGGITQSPKYLFRKEGQNVTLSCEQNLNHDAMYWYRQDPGQGLRLIYYSQIVNDFQKGDIAEGYSVSREKKESFPLTVTSAQKNPTAFYLCASSKDRVNYGYTFGSGTRLTVV.

There are a few counts of this clone. V and J are TRBV24-1 and TRBJ2-7; 7 nucleotides line up with TRBD2. Germline CDR1 is KGHDR and CDR2 is SFDVKD. CDR3 size: 13 residues. Trimming at V came to 10 bases and at J to 2 bases, leaving 7 bases not matched to a gene. CDR3 sequence reads: CATEASGTYEQYF. For the CDR3, the DNA is TGTGCCACGGAGGCTAGCGGAACCTACGAGCAGTACTTC.

CDR3 coding DNA: TGCGCCAGCAGCCAAAGCGACAGTATTTACACTGAAGCTTTCTTT. It specifies CASSQSDSIYTEAFF. The chain links TRBV4-3 to TRBJ1-1; D might be TRBD1 (5 bases). Trimming shortened V by 2 bases and J by 3 bases, and 13 bases separated the two germline ends. Germline V lookup: CDR1 LGHNA, CDR2 YSLEER. CDR3 length equals 15 residues.

The chain recombines TRBV11-2 with TRBJ1-1; 7 positions match TRBD1. Trimming cost V 5 bases and J 0 bases; bases outside gene matches: 3. The CDR3 loop spans 14 amino acids. CDR1 is SGHAT and CDR2 is FQNNGV in the germline V gene. This CDR3 is CASSMGQLNTEAFF. CDR3 bases: TGTGCCAGCAGCATGGGACAGCTGAACACTGAAGCTTTCTTT.

The chain carries TRBV27 and TRBJ1-6; D is ambiguous. Trimming pared 0 bases from V and 8 bases from J, leaving 11 bases between. The CDR3 runs 15 residues. Germline loops: CDR1 MNHEY, CDR2 SMNVEV (reference sequence). This chain's CDR3 is CASSLSIQVDSPLHF. As DNA, the CDR3 is TGTGCCAGCAGTTTATCCATCCAGGTCGATTCACCCCTCCACTTT.

This chain uses TRBV28 with TRBJ1-1; possible D gene TRBD1, 5 bases. CDR1 and CDR2 (germline): MDHEN, SYDVKM. V lost 2 bases and J lost 10, with 8 bases in between. There are 11 residues in the CDR3. The CDR3, as DNA: TGTGCCAGCAGTTTAACAGGCTCAGCTTTCTTT. Translation: CASSLTGSAFF.

The V and J genes are TRBV19 and TRBJ2-2; TRBD1 might be the D (6 bases). Germline CDR1 is LNHDA and CDR2 is SQIVND (reference sequence). The CDR3 runs to 16 residues. V lost 5 bases to trimming and J lost 8 bases, with 21 bases between them. The CDR3 DNA is TGTGCCAGTAGTCCCCTCAGGGGCGAAGAGAAAGGGGAGCTGTTTTTT. It yields the protein CASSPLRGEEKGELFF.

The CDR3 protein is CASSLGLAGRSLAGEQYF. The CDR3 nucleotides are TGTGCCAGCAGCCTAGGACTAGCGGGTAGGTCTCTGGCTGGCGAGCAGTACTTC. The V call is TRBV3-1 (or the pseudogene TRBV3-2), the J call TRBJ2-7, with 11 bases aligning to TRBD2. CDR1 is LGHDT and CDR2 is YNNKEL in the germline V gene (reference sequence). V dropped 4 bases and J dropped 6; count of bases not matched to a gene: 17. This CDR3 has 18 residues.

The V call is TRBV27, the J call TRBJ2-1, with 7 bases aligning to TRBD2. CDR1 is MNHEY and CDR2 is SMNVEV in the germline V gene (reference sequence). The V segment lost 2 bases and the J segment 5 bases; nucleotides outside the gene matches: 12. The CDR3 totals 17 residues. CDR3 DNA sequence: TGTGCCAGCAGTTTACTCGTCGGTGGCGGGGGAAACAATGAGCAGTTCTTC. Protein: CASSLLVGGGGNNEQFF.

CDR3 in amino acids: CASSQEKGGPGEQYF. The CDR3 DNA is TGTGCCAGCAGCCAAGAAAAGGGGGGGCCGGGTGAGCAGTACTTC. The chain carries TRBV3-1 (or the pseudogene TRBV3-2) and TRBJ2-7, with D tentatively TRBD2 (7 bases). Germline V gives CDR1 LGHDT, CDR2 YNNKEL (reference sequence). V was shortened by 0 bases and J by 7 bases, with 16 bases between the two germline ends. The CDR3 contains 15 residues.

Concerning this clone: The same CDR3 also results from other DNA sequences found in this sample. The V and J genes are TRBV7-9 and TRBJ1-1; TRBD1 might be the D (5 bases). Trimming stripped 3 bases from V and 0 bases from J, with 8 bases between. The length of the CDR3 is 14 residues. Germline CDR1 is SEHNR and CDR2 is FQNEAQ (reference sequence). The CDR3 reads CASSLATVNTEAFF. CDR3 nucleotide sequence: TGTGCCAGCAGCTTGGCGACAGTGAACACTGAAGCTTTCTTT.

As concerns this clone: Germline and junction disagree at one end, which may indicate a read error. The chain uses TRBV28 and TRBJ2-5; D is perhaps TRBD1 or TRBD2 (5 bases each). From germline, CDR1 is MDHEN and CDR2 SYDVKM. The CDR3 spans 13 residues. CDR3 in amino acids: CASSTLGEDTQYF. CDR3 in DNA: TGTGCCAGCAGTACGCTGGGGGAAGATACCCAGTACTTC.

The chain joins TRBV15 to TRBJ1-5, with TRBD1 as a possible D gene (5 bases). This CDR3 has 13 residues. V was clipped by 2 bases and J by 8 bases, with 10 bases between them. Germline values: CDR1 LNHNV, CDR2 YYDKDF (reference sequence). In nucleotides, the CDR3 is TGTGCCACCAGCAGACAGGGATCTGAGCCCCAGCATTTT. Protein sequence: CATSRQGSEPQHF. The full variable domain, in which reference TRBV15 and TRBJ1-5 provide the parts outside the CDR3, is DAMVIQNPRYQVTQFGKPVTLSCSQTLNHNVMYWYQQKSSQAPKLLFHYYDKDFNNEADTPDNFQSRRPNTSFCFLDIRSPGLGDTAMYLCATSRQGSEPQHFGDGTRLSIL.